Listed below are T cell receptor beta chains from one sample, sequenced in a study of T cells in Graves' hyperthyroidism and ophthalmopathy. MiXCR, run by TCRdb on the multiplex PCR reads, gives a single entry per CDR3 protein. The sample carries around 430,000 distinct CDR3 sequences, about 15% recorded once. Input material: blood. The receptors originated from a woman younger than 45 with Graves' hyperthyroidism. Both conserved end residues are part of each CDR3. A D gene is named only where the DNA matches it firmly. Size is omitted from some rows. Given values are once, few, many or a class for expanded clones.

V: TRBV2; J: TRBJ2-1; D: -; size: -; DNA: TGTGCCCAACCGGTCGAGGGTAGGAACTACAATGAGCAGTTCTTC; CDR3: CAQPVEGRNYNEQFF
V: TRBV28; J: TRBJ2-5; D: TRBD2; size: many; DNA: TGTGCCAGCAGCATTCTAGGACCACTACCCGGGGGGAAGTATAAGACCCAGTACTTC; CDR3: CASSILGPLPGGKYKTQYF
V: TRBV20-1; J: TRBJ2-1; D: -; size: -; DNA: TGCAGTGCTAGAGAACAGTACAATGAGCAGTTCTTC; CDR3: CSAREQYNEQFF
V: TRBV7-2; J: TRBJ2-2; D: TRBD2; size: many; DNA: TGTGCCAGCAGCCTCCTGGGACTAGCGGGAGGGGAGCTGTTTTTT; CDR3: CASSLLGLAGGELFF
V: TRBV28; J: TRBJ1-2; D: TRBD1; size: -; DNA: TGTGCCAGCAGTTTATCGGACAGGCTCTATGGCTACACCTTC; CDR3: CASSLSDRLYGYTF
V: TRBV3-1; J: TRBJ2-5; D: TRBD2; size: -; DNA: TGTGCCAGCAGACGGGGGGGAGAGACCCAGTACTTC; CDR3: CASRRGGETQYF
V: TRBV28; J: TRBJ1-2; D: -; size: -; DNA: TGTGCCAGCACCCGGACCCAGGGAGGATATGGCTACACCTTC; CDR3: CASTRTQGGYGYTF
V: TRBV12-5; J: TRBJ1-1; D: -; size: -; DNA: TGTGCTAGTGGTGTAGTGGGAGAGGCAGGGGTTGTGGCTGAAGCTTTCTTT; CDR3: CASGVVGEAGVVAEAFF
V: TRBV19; J: TRBJ2-3; D: -; size: many; DNA: TGTGCCAGCAGCATTGCGGATACGCAGTATTTT; CDR3: CASSIADTQYF
V: TRBV30; J: TRBJ2-7; D: -; size: many; DNA: TGTGCCTGGAGGGGTGACAGCCCAGGGGAACAGTACTTC; CDR3: CAWRGDSPGEQYF
V: TRBV28; J: TRBJ2-5; D: TRBD2; size: -; DNA: TGTGCCGGCAGTTTTCCCCCTGGGACTAGCGGGACCCAAGAGACCCAGTACTTC; CDR3: CAGSFPPGTSGTQETQYF
V: TRBV9; J: TRBJ2-7; D: -; size: -; DNA: TGTGCCAGCAGCGTAGGGGTCGTTGAAACCTACGAGCAGTACTTC; CDR3: CASSVGVVETYEQYF
V: TRBV6-1; J: TRBJ1-2; D: TRBD1; size: many; DNA: TGTGCCAGCAGGGGACAGACAAACTATGGCTACACCTTC; CDR3: CASRGQTNYGYTF
V: TRBV28; J: TRBJ2-3; D: -; size: -; DNA: TGTGCCAGCAGATCGACAGGACATAGCACAGATACGCAGTATTTT; CDR3: CASRSTGHSTDTQYF
V: TRBV28; J: TRBJ2-5; D: -; size: many; DNA: TGTGCCAGCAGTTCCGCCGTCCCGGAGACCCAGTACTTC; CDR3: CASSSAVPETQYF
V: TRBV30; J: TRBJ2-3; D: -; size: many; DNA: TGTGCCTGGAGTTTGGGCGGCACAGATACGCAGTATTTT; CDR3: CAWSLGGTDTQYF
V: TRBV20-1; J: TRBJ2-7; D: -; size: many; DNA: TGCAGTGCCCCTCCCCGACAGGGAGGCAACGAGCAGTACTTC; CDR3: CSAPPRQGGNEQYF
V: TRBV20-1; J: TRBJ2-1; D: -; size: few; DNA: TGCAGTTTCTCCCCTCGGGTCGGGGGTAATGAGCAGTTCTTC; CDR3: CSFSPRVGGNEQFF
V: TRBV7-2; J: TRBJ2-7; D: -; size: many; DNA: TGTGCCAGCAGCCCCACGACTAGGGGTTCGGGGGAGCAGTACTTC; CDR3: CASSPTTRGSGEQYF
V: TRBV6-1; J: TRBJ2-4; D: TRBD1; size: few; DNA: TGTGCCAGCAGTCGACAGGGAGACAACATTCAGTACTTC; CDR3: CASSRQGDNIQYF
V: TRBV6-2/TRBV6-3; J: TRBJ2-7; D: -; size: few; DNA: TGTGCCAGCAGTTACCTTTCCCCCGAGCAGTACTTC; CDR3: CASSYLSPEQYF
V: TRBV15; J: TRBJ2-7; D: -; size: few; DNA: TGTGCCACCAGGGGACGGTCGGCTGGGTACGAGCAGTACTTC; CDR3: CATRGRSAGYEQYF
V: TRBV29-1; J: TRBJ1-1; D: -; size: -; DNA: TGCAGCGTGACAGCTAACACTGAAGCTTTCTTT; CDR3: CSVTANTEAFF
V: TRBV27; J: TRBJ2-3; D: -; size: -; DNA: TGTGCCAGCAGTTTATCTTGGGGGATGTATCGCACAGATACGCAGTATTTT; CDR3: CASSLSWGMYRTDTQYF
V: TRBV10-3; J: TRBJ1-5; D: -; size: many; DNA: TGTGCCATCAGTGGGGACACGAGCAATCAGCCCCAGCATTTT; CDR3: CAISGDTSNQPQHF
V: TRBV28; J: TRBJ1-2; D: -; size: few; DNA: TGTGCCAGCAGTCGAATCCCTAAGGGACAAAGAAACTATGGCTACACCTTC; CDR3: CASSRIPKGQRNYGYTF
V: TRBV7-2; J: TRBJ1-1; D: -; size: -; DNA: TGTGCCAGCAGCTTGGACGGAGCACTGAACACTGAAGCTTTCTTT; CDR3: CASSLDGALNTEAFF
V: TRBV24-1; J: TRBJ1-5; D: TRBD1; size: few; DNA: TGTGCCACTAGTGATGTAGGGGGCTATCAGCCCCAGCATTTT; CDR3: CATSDVGGYQPQHF
V: TRBV7-6; J: TRBJ2-1; D: TRBD2; size: -; DNA: TGTGCCAGCAGCCTAGCGGGAGGGCTTGAGCAGTTCTTC; CDR3: CASSLAGGLEQFF
V: TRBV30; J: TRBJ2-3; D: TRBD2; size: -; DNA: TGTGCCTGGACACCGCCAGGGACTAGCCGGCAGTATTTT; CDR3: CAWTPPGTSRQYF
V: TRBV2; J: TRBJ2-7; D: TRBD2; size: -; DNA: TGTGCCAGCAGTGAACGACTAGCGGGTCAGCAGTACTTC; CDR3: CASSERLAGQQYF
V: TRBV12-5; J: TRBJ2-1; D: TRBD1; size: -; DNA: TGTGCTAGTGGTCCTCAGGGGGCTATCAATGAGCAGTTCTTC; CDR3: CASGPQGAINEQFF
V: TRBV27; J: TRBJ1-1; D: -; size: many; DNA: TGTGCCAGCAGTCCGATAACAAAGAACACTGAAGCTTTCTTT; CDR3: CASSPITKNTEAFF
V: TRBV19; J: TRBJ2-1; D: TRBD2; size: -; DNA: TGTGCCAGTAGTATCGAAGCGGGAGGATCCTACAATGAGCAGTTCTTC; CDR3: CASSIEAGGSYNEQFF
V: TRBV5-1; J: TRBJ2-2; D: -; size: -; DNA: TGCGCCAGCAGCTTGGCCGATGTAAACACCGGGGAGCTGTTTTTT; CDR3: CASSLADVNTGELFF
V: TRBV6-1; J: TRBJ2-7; D: -; size: many; DNA: TGTGCCAGCAGTACGACAGGTTCGCGCGAGCAGTACTTC; CDR3: CASSTTGSREQYF
V: TRBV5-1; J: TRBJ1-5; D: TRBD1; size: few; DNA: TGCGCCAGCAGCTTGGCACCGGGACAGGGTCCCTGGGCCCAGCATTTT; CDR3: CASSLAPGQGPWAQHF
V: TRBV12-3/TRBV12-4; J: TRBJ2-2; D: -; size: few; DNA: TGTGCCAGCAGCACGACGGGGCTCGGGACCGGGGAGCTGTTTTTT; CDR3: CASSTTGLGTGELFF
V: TRBV6-5; J: TRBJ2-1; D: TRBD2; size: few; DNA: TGTGCCAGCAGTTACTTCCGGGACTACAACAATGAGCAGTTCTTC; CDR3: CASSYFRDYNNEQFF
V: TRBV24-1; J: TRBJ1-5; D: -; size: -; DNA: TGTGCCACCAGTCAAGGGGGGGCCCAGCCCCAGCATTTT; CDR3: CATSQGGAQPQHF